The present T cell receptor beta chain was sequenced within a study of sequential checkpoint blockade in melanoma. The germline gives CDR1 SGHNT, CDR2 YENEEA. Trimming cost V 0 bases and J 2 bases, with 10 bases left between them. This CDR3 is built from 15 residues. This clone rates as large. Treatment here: randomized to nivolumab then ipilimumab (arm A) or the reverse (arm B). Produced via immunoSEQ multiplex PCR; TCRdb's table is partial and in-frame only. The table records over 450 clones, over 15% of them present only once. This sequence originates from a human donor with melanoma. The sample was tumor tissue (inferred from file names), taken from a patient given nivolumab and ipilimumab in sequence. This rearrangement joins TRBV11-3 to TRBJ1-1; the D is unclear. CDR3 DNA: TGTGCCAGCAGCTTAGATCCGGGTAAAAACACTGAAGCTTTCTTT. Its protein product is CASSLDPGKNTEAFF.